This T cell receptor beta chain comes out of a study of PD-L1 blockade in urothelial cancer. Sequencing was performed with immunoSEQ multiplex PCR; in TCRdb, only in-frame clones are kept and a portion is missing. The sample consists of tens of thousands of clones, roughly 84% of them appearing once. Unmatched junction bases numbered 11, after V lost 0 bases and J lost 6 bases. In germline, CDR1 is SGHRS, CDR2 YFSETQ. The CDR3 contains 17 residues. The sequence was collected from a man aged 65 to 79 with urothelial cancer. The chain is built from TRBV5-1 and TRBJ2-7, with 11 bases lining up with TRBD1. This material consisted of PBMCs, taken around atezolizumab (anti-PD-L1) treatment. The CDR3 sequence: CASSLAPVDRGLSEQYF. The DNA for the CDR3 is TGCGCCAGCAGCTTGGCACCGGTGGACAGGGGGCTGTCCGAGCAGTACTTC.